This T cell receptor beta chain is from a study of blood T cell repertoires in COVID-19. Sequenced by immunoSEQ multiplex PCR; TCRdb stores in-frame clones only, minus some. The sample gives roughly 80,000 clones, approximately 90% of which show up once; roughly 5.3% is in the top ten. The clonotype originates from a woman older than 75 with active or convalescent COVID-19. Sequenced material: peripheral blood.

The CDR3 DNA sequence: TGTGCCAGAAGCGCCGGGACAGAAAATTCCCATGAGCAGTTCTTC. Translation: CARSAGTENSHEQFF. The chain has TRBV5-3 and TRBJ2-1, with 7 nucleotides matching TRBD1. TRBV5-3 is assigned to the ORF class and has an uncertain function. The CDR3 is 15 residues long. V dropped 4 bases and J dropped 8; count of bases not matched to a gene: 12.